This T cell receptor beta chain is from a study of cytomegalovirus exposure and HLA in healthy donors (dated by TCRdb to about 2017). Some background on the complete study: According to an earlier analysis of 587 of the donors, some 170 million T cells yielded 117 million unique TCR beta sequences and 276 Gb of sequence data. Class I and class II HLA loci were covered by the typing at four-digit resolution. A later genetic analysis used genome-wide SNP genotypes for about 55% of the 666 donors, treating that subset as a discovery cohort. An earlier analysis of 500 to 650 of the donors applied high-throughput TCR beta sequencing to assess whether each TCR beta V gene segment acted as functional or pseudogenic. Roughly 5 DR-DQ haplotypes were handled as single units for association and clustering, since linkage in the cohort was strong. Approximately 330 gigabases of sequencing data and around 85 million unique TCR sequences made up an early release that covered some 640 HLA-typed donors. The number of typed donors differed by locus: about 620-630 for A, B, C, DRB1 and DQB1; 500 to 550 for DQA1; 606 for DPA1; and around 450 for DPB1. A separate validation cohort of approximately 120 different subjects was used in addition to the roughly 620-subject first cohort. In the later analysis, no new phenotypic data were used to find candidate immune exposures; instead, reliance was placed on TCR beta sequences and their occurrence across donors. Every discovery cohort repertoire had been produced on one sequencing platform. Among about 400 genotyped donors of the cohort, an average of around 250,000 unique TCR beta nucleotide sequences was sequenced per donor, of which about 18% were non-productive. The study profiled the T cell repertoires of around 700 subjects by immunosequencing and related them to cytomegalovirus serostatus. Of the 300 to 500 genotyped donors, 75% to 85% were placed in the genetic ancestry cluster associated with self-reported Caucasian donors. The aim of the study was to test whether cataloging public T cell receptors could identify signatures of past pathogen exposure. In a later analysis, previously published TCR beta repertoires from 666 donors were re-analyzed and high-resolution HLA genotyping was added so that TCR occurrence patterns could be studied. Donor age, sex, ethnicity and CMV serostatus were compiled alongside the repertoire data. The study combined high-throughput TCR immunosequencing, statistical association of individual TCRs with disease status, and machine learning to predict cytomegalovirus infection status. What the research found in general, with its limitations: Some IMGT-functional V segments, including TRBV6-2 and TRBV6-3, could not be distinguished by the 87-base-pair reads and were therefore excluded. Because some donors lacked HLA typing at each locus, the association tests relied only on the typed subset. For the cohort, immune exposure information was limited to CMV serostatus. In vitro tests confirmed that a few of the cytomegalovirus-associated TCR beta chains recognize cytomegalovirus antigens. An earlier analysis of approximately 570 of the donors showed that most TCR beta V segments appeared in productive rearrangements either about 87% or about 30% of the time, which broadly matched IMGT annotations. In a later analysis, about 17,000 TCR beta sequences were associated with specific HLA alleles at a false discovery rate of 0.05. A further reported finding was that TCR beta sequences accurately predicted the HLA-A and HLA-B alleles for most subjects in the first cohort. When HLA alleles, especially DR and DQ, strongly co-occurred, attributing TCR associations to individual alleles was difficult. In a later analysis, most CMV-associated TCR beta chains were found to appear HLA-restricted, with HLA associations seemingly driven largely by CMV exposure. The cohort was sequenced for TCR beta chains only, and without alpha or paired-chain data the features that could be detected were limited. The authors suggested that the approach could potentially be generalized to other disease states and immunological phenotypes. The classifier was reported to diagnose cytomegalovirus status with high specificity and sensitivity in both the original cohort and the validation cohort. A later genetic analysis reported fewer N-insertions in productive TCRs among donors in an Asian-associated ancestry cluster than the roughly 650-donor mean. A later analysis reported that several top co-occurrence clusters appeared linked to parvovirus B19, influenza, CMV and Epstein-Barr virus. A cluster of highly shared sequence variants was judged likely to represent a technical artifact of the sequencing pipeline. Presence/absence analyses assumed roughly uniform sequencing depth across donors, an assumption that may not hold. Most TCR sequences were seen in very few donors, while some public TCRs were found in many individuals. Linkage disequilibrium might explain the correlated functional status among segregating V segments, but an unknown experimental factor could not be ruled out. The earlier analysis of some 560 of the donors excluded roughly 17 rarely observed V segments, including chromosome 9 orphons, because counts were too low. In a later analysis, TCR association rates were found to vary across HLA loci, with the most associated TCRs seen for DRB1 alleles and the fewest for HLA-C alleles. An association between a missense DCLRE1C variant and V-gene and J-gene trimming of TCR beta chains was found in a later genetic analysis and replicated in an independent cohort. Compared with equally common non-associated chains, HLA-associated TCR beta chains in a later analysis were more clonally expanded and had lower generation probabilities. A total of roughly 160 TCR beta chains were listed by the study as associated with cytomegalovirus.

About this clone itself: This clone's antigen is unknown. No qualities accompany the bases; no much larger clone lies one base away.

From the cysteine up to the phenylalanine, the CDR3 has a length of 15 residues. The retained sequence is limited to the CDR3, 45 bases, with the frame set at the first base. A distance of 12 bases separates the germline ends of V and J, which lose 5 bases and 1 base respectively. CDR1 and CDR2, looked up from the germline V gene (reference sequence), are LNHDA and SQIVND. The cohort comprised around 700 healthy bone marrow donors. At the time of sampling, every cohort member was nominally healthy, though immune exposures that went unrecorded were likely present. The donor tested CMV seropositive, placing the donor among the 250 to 300 seropositive members of the cohort. Every donor gave a peripheral blood sample, and the peripheral blood mononuclear cells from that sample were used for TCR beta sequencing. The Qiagen DNeasy Blood Extraction Kit was used to extract genomic DNA from the blood cell samples.

Libraries were constructed by the immunoSEQ multiplex PCR assay. For the multiplex PCR, a mixture combining 60 forward primers for TCR Vbeta segments and 13 reverse primers for TCR Jbeta segments was used. The CDR3 region of rearranged TCR beta genes was amplified from genomic DNA with a multiplex PCR assay. Amplified TCR beta libraries were sequenced as 87-base-pair reads on the Illumina HiSeq System. The study's own analysis went as follows. Across the roughly 600 repertoires, a later analysis counted 80 million or so unique TCR beta chains, 8.5 million to 12 million of which were shared by at least two donors. Raw reads were error-corrected and collapsed into unique sequences by a nearest-neighbor algorithm in which closely related sequences were merged to remove PCR and sequencing errors. Alignment of CDR3 sequences to IMGT reference sequences was used to assign V, D and J gene segments. For a sequence to be retained, a match of at least six nucleotides to both a V gene segment and a J gene segment was required. Rearrangements were called productive when the CDR3 lacked stop codons and stayed in frame with V and J; all others were non-productive. CDR3 was defined by IMGT convention, running from the second conserved V-encoded cysteine to the conserved J-encoded phenylalanine. The earlier analysis of about 640 of the donors excluded any sequence lacking an unambiguous match to a single V gene segment. In an earlier analysis of a few hundred of the donors, a V segment was called functional when productive rearrangements were above 56.7%, and segregating when the standard deviation between donors exceeded 5%. A statistical classification framework was built to diagnose cytomegalovirus status from the catalog of TCR beta chain sequences. A later analysis assigned V and J genes by comparing TCR nucleotide sequences with IMGT/GENE-DB human TR gene sequences. A later analysis assigned CDR3 sequences and most-parsimonious VDJ recombination scenarios with the TCRdist pipeline. In a later analysis, each TCR beta chain was defined by its CDR3 amino acid sequence together with its V-gene family, and reads lacking a unique V-gene family were excluded. To address suspected cross-contamination and a sequencing artifact, a later analysis removed 592 highly shared, low-generation-probability nucleotide sequences. In a later analysis, a clonal expansion index for each public chain was calculated from normalized within-repertoire ranks of inferred template counts. In a later analysis, generation probabilities were computed using a VDJ recombination model fitted to out-of-frame rearrangements, and the results were checked against IGoR. In a later analysis, TCR-TCR, TCR-HLA and TCR-CMV co-occurrence was scored with hypergeometric tests, and a repertoire-size bias correction was applied to TCR pairs. To estimate false discovery rates, a later analysis permuted the HLA or CMV assignments 20 times. In a later analysis, co-occurring TCRs were grouped using DBSCAN, and TCRdist sequence similarity was added for clustering within HLA-allele-positive subsets. Repertoires with fewer than 30,000 or more than 120,000 public chains, plus five repertoires with anomalous nucleotide sharing, were excluded from co-occurrence clustering. TCRdb mirrors the immuneACCESS table, restricted to in-frame sequences. Some clones are absent from its copies; in checked studies, under half trace to an unresolved V gene, and the reason for the others is unknown. The DNA gave D and trimming, while V, J and clone size come from that table. Recorded for this sample are about 150,000 clones; around four fifths of them occurred a single time. Of the sample, 1% falls within the top ten clones.

The chain couples TRBV19 to TRBJ1-3, with the D gene not confidently named. The sample was PBMCs. The sequence was obtained from a woman in her fifties or sixties in good health and CMV-seropositive. The DNA reads TGTGCCAGTAGTTCCCGTCGACAATCTGGAAACACCATATATTTT. This translates into CASSSRRQSGNTIYF.